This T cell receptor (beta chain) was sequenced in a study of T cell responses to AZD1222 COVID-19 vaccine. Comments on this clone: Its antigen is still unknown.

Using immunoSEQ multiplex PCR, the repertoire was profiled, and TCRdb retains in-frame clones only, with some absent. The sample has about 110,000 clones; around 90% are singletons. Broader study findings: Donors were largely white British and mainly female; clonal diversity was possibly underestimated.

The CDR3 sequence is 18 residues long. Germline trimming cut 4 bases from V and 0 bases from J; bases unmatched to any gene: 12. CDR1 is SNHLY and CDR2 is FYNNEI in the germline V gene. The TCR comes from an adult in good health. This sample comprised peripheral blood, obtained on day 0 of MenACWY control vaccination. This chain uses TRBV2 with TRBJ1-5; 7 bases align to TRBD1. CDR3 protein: CASSVSGTALYSNQPQHF. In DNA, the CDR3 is TGTGCCAGCAGTGTCAGCGGGACAGCTCTGTATAGCAATCAGCCCCAGCATTTT.